This TCR beta chain is from a study of cytomegalovirus exposure and HLA in healthy donors. The study's findings and limits: In an earlier analysis, productive rearrangement rates for most beta V segments clustered near 87% or 30%.

Primers: 60 Vbeta forward and 13 Jbeta reverse. Profiled with immunoSEQ multiplex PCR; TCRdb holds only in-frame clones, not every one. The data hold 150,000 to 200,000 clones, with 75% to 80% observed a single time. With regard to this clone: Antigen: not known.

The germline CDR1 and CDR2 sequences are ENHRY and SYGVKD. The V segment lost 2 bases and the J segment 4 bases; nucleotides outside the gene matches: 7. This CDR3 is built from 15 residues. The TCR comes from a female donor in good health and CMV-seronegative. The rearrangement joins TRBV10-3 to TRBJ2-7; 8 nucleotides agree with TRBD1. The specimen was PBMCs. This CDR3 reads CAISEPGQGRYEQYF. CDR3 nucleotides: TGTGCCATCAGTGAGCCTGGACAGGGCAGATACGAGCAGTACTTC.